One sample yielded the 5 T cell receptor beta chains listed below, sequenced in a study of blood T cells in healthy people across ages. Primers used in a second PCR of about 7 to 12 cycles were a sample-barcoded 5' primer and a J-beta primer mix. TCRdb re-derived calls from the 5' RACE reads in MiXCR, one entry per CDR3 protein. The table lists about 780,000 distinct CDR3 sequences, approximately 65% of them singletons. Sample: blood. The source of these receptors is a man aged 25 to 40 in good health.

The chain employs TRBV29-1 and TRBJ2-2; D perhaps matches TRBD2 (6 bases). The V end was cut by 6 bases, the J end by 2 bases, with 13 bases between. Per germline, CDR1 SQVTM and CDR2 ANQGSEA. This CDR3 comprises 14 residues. For the CDR3, the DNA is TGCAGCGTATCCGGGGGTCTCAACACCGGGGAGCTGTTTTTT. Translating it yields CSVSGGLNTGELFF.

This clonotype was seen more than once but under ten times. The V call is TRBV4-2, the J call TRBJ2-1; no reliable D call. Germline CDR1 and CDR2: LGHNA and YNFKEQ. The V gene lost 0 bases and the J gene lost 8 bases, with 2 bases spanning the gap. This CDR3 spans 11 amino acids. The CDR3 protein is CASSQEYEQFF. CDR3 sequence (DNA): TGTGCCAGCAGCCAAGAATATGAGCAGTTCTTC.

The rearrangement uses TRBV7-2 and TRBJ2-7; D uncertain. CDR1 is SGHTA and CDR2 is FQGNSA in the germline V gene. The CDR3 runs to 15 residues. V shed 5 bases and J shed 6 bases, with 20 bases lying between them. The CDR3 sequence is CASSPRTGQAFEQYF. The CDR3 DNA reads TGTGCCAGCAGCCCCCGTACCGGGCAGGCGTTCGAGCAGTACTTC. The variable domain in full, with the rest retrieved from reference TRBV7-2 and TRBJ2-7, is GAGVSQSPSNKVTEKGKDVELRCDPISGHTALYWYRQSLGQGLEFLIYFQGNSAPDKSGLPSDRFSAERTGGSVSTLTIQRTQQEDSAVYLCASSPRTGQAFEQYFGPGTRLTVT.

This chain joins TRBV7-2 and TRBJ2-1; D is perhaps TRBD1 (7 bases). Judging by the DNA end, TRBJ2-7 fits better; the J call may be wrong. This CDR3 comprises 15 residues. CDR1 SGHTA and CDR2 FQGNSA come from the germline V gene. This CDR3 is CASSVTQGGYNEQYF. DNA of the CDR3: TGTGCCAGCAGTGTAACGCAGGGGGGTTACAATGAGCAGTACTTC.

This clonotype has only a few counts. The rearrangement links TRBV4-2 to TRBJ1-6; D unclear. Per germline, CDR1 LGHNA and CDR2 YNFKEQ. CDR3 length: 13 amino acids. V was cut by 1 base and J by 6 bases, with 4 bases left in between. CDR3 residues: CASSQAVNSPLHF. The CDR3 nucleotides are TGTGCCAGCAGCCAAGCAGTTAATTCACCCCTCCACTTT.